Below, 7 T cell receptor beta chains from the same sample are listed, as sequenced in a study of PD-1 blockade in classical Hodgkin lymphoma. The method was immunoSEQ multiplex PCR; TCRdb's version includes in-frame clones alone and lacks a portion of them. The sample consists of some 10,000 clones, 74% of them appearing once. Indicated time point: cycle 4 day 1 (C4D1), after five to seven weeks of nivolumab. Every patient was affected by relapse after autologous stem cell transplantation, while exposure to brentuximab vedotin was not uniform. Magnetic depletion of non-target cells from thawed PBMCs yielded purified CD8+ T cells. This specimen was CD8+ T cells from blood, taken before the fourth cycle of nivolumab. These receptors all come from a human donor with classical Hodgkin lymphoma.

The gene calls are TRBV7-7 and TRBJ1-5; D gene unclear. Germline values: CDR1 SSHAT, CDR2 FNYEAQ (reference sequence). The CDR3 is 13 amino acids. Trimming stripped 5 bases from V and 3 bases from J, with 8 bases between. This CDR3 reads CASSPGYNQPQHF. CDR3 DNA: TGTGCCAGCAGCCCCGGGTACAATCAGCCCCAGCATTTT.

This sequence joins TRBV5-8 and TRBJ2-1; D not resolved. Germline V gene data show CDR1 as SGHTS and CDR2 as YDEGEE. Between the trimmed V and J ends, which lost 0 bases and 0 bases, there was a span of 7 bases. The CDR3 runs to 15 residues. CDR3 bases: TGTGCCAGCAGCTTGGTAGGGAACTCCTACAATGAGCAGTTCTTC. Its protein product is CASSLVGNSYNEQFF.

In its sample, this clone ranks as large. The J gene is TRBJ1-2, the V gene TRBV19; no clear D gene. Germline loops: CDR1 LNHDA, CDR2 SQIVND (reference sequence). V lost 7 bases to trimming and J lost 6 bases, with 15 bases between them. This CDR3 has 13 residues. The CDR3 DNA reads TGTGCCAGTACCCAAATCCCCACGGATGGCTACACCTTC. Protein: CASTQIPTDGYTF. Full variable domain (rest looked up from reference TRBV19 and TRBJ1-2): DGGITQSPKYLFRKEGQNVTLSCEQNLNHDAMYWYRQDPGQGLRLIYYSQIVNDFQKGDIAEGYSVSREKKESFPLTVTSAQKNPTAFYLCASTQIPTDGYTFGSGTRLTVV.

This clone was counted a single time. DNA for the CDR3: TGCGCCAGCAGCCAGGGCTCCAGCGGGGGGGCGGGAGATACGCAGTATTTT. Its protein product is CASSQGSSGGAGDTQYF. This chain links TRBV4-1 with TRBJ2-3; 10 nucleotides line up with TRBD2. V shed 3 bases, J shed 5 bases, and the junction held 11 bases outside the gene matches. Germline values: CDR1 MGHRA, CDR2 YSYEKL. CDR3 length: 17 residues.

A single count supports this clone. The chain uses TRBV28 and TRBJ2-1; 7 nucleotides align to TRBD1. The J segment lost 0 bases and the V segment lost 7 bases, leaving 9 bases of the junction unmatched. The length of the CDR3 is 16 residues. Germline V lookup: CDR1 MDHEN, CDR2 SYDVKM. CDR3 sequence: CASNPRGGSSYNEQFF. Here the CDR3 DNA reads TGTGCCAGCAACCCACGAGGGGGCAGCTCCTACAATGAGCAGTTCTTC.

This chain uses TRBV9 with TRBJ2-5; 8 nucleotides line up with TRBD2. J was trimmed by 5 bases and V by 4 bases; bases with no gene match: 10. CDR1 SGDLS and CDR2 YYNGEE come from the germline V gene. This CDR3 is 15 amino acids long. Here the CDR3 reads CASSPSGGAGETQYF. CDR3 coding DNA: TGTGCCAGCAGCCCAAGCGGGGGTGCGGGGGAGACCCAGTACTTC.

The chain carries TRBV27 and TRBJ2-1; D is unclear. CDR3 size: 14 residues. V dropped 2 bases and J dropped 5 bases, with 10 bases sitting between them. CDR1 and CDR2 from the germline V gene are MNHEY and SMNVEV (reference sequence). The CDR3 nucleotides read TGTGCCAGCAGTTTAGGGTCCGGTAACAATGAGCAGTTCTTC. This gives the protein CASSLGSGNNEQFF.